This entry lists 32 T cell receptor beta chains sequenced from one sample in a study of T cell repertoires in cytomegalovirus infection. From the reads, TCRdb called clonotypes with MiXCR, one entry per CDR3 protein. There are approximately 1,000,000 distinct CDR3 sequences in the sample; about a third occur only once, and 13% lies in the top ten. These TCRs are of unknown antigen specificity. The sequencing used cultured CD8+ T cells from PBMCs, collected from culture after CMV antigen stimulation. The receptors originated from a human donor in good health (CMV status not recorded). Some clones in this sample may be carry-over from other donors' samples.

This chain links TRBV29-1 with TRBJ2-4, with TRBD1 matching 7 bases. V shed 3 bases, J shed 2 bases, and the junction held 4 bases outside the gene matches. The germline V gene encodes CDR1 SQVTM and CDR2 ANQGSEA. CDR3 length: 14 residues. Written as DNA, the CDR3 is TGCAGCGTTGAGGAACAGGGGACCAAAAACATTCAGTACTTC. Translated: CSVEEQGTKNIQYF. Using reference TRBV29-1 and TRBJ2-4 for the parts outside the CDR3, the full variable domain is SAVISQKPSRDICQRGTSLTIQCQVDSQVTMMFWYRQQPGQSLTLIATANQGSEATYESGFVIDKFPISRPNLTFSTLTVSNMSPEDSSIYLCSVEEQGTKNIQYFGAGTRLSVL.

In its sample, this clonotype was seen many times. The V gene is TRBV7-2, the J gene TRBJ2-7; 9 bases map to TRBD1. CDR1 and CDR2 from the germline V gene are SGHTA and FQGNSA. The CDR3 loop spans 18 amino acids. J lost 3 bases, V lost 5 bases, and 17 bases had no gene match. The CDR3 bases are TGTGCCAGCAGCCTCACATGGACAGGGGACCTACTAGGCTACGAGCAGTACGTC. It specifies CASSLTWTGDLLGYEQYV.

CDR3 nucleotides: TGTGCCAGTGCGAAGGGACAATTTTCCTACAATGAGCAGTTCTTC. This sequence encodes CASAKGQFSYNEQFF. V usage is TRBV11-2 and J usage is TRBJ2-1, with TRBD1 as a possible D gene (6 bases). The CDR3 extends over 15 amino acids. The V end lost 9 bases, the J end lost 1 base, and 16 bases lay between the germline ends. Germline CDR1 and CDR2: SGHAT and FQNNGV.

Worth noting for this clonotype: A single base separates this from a much larger clone, so it may be a read error. V and J are TRBV7-6 and TRBJ2-3; TRBD1 is a possible D gene (5 bases). The CDR3 sequence is 14 residues long. Germline assignment: CDR1 SGHVS and CDR2 FNYEAQ. The CDR3 here is CVSSAQGSTDTQYF. CDR3 DNA: TGTGTCAGCAGCGCCCAGGGCAGCACAGATACGCAGTATTTT.

This clonotype was detected many times. This sequence joins TRBV5-6 and TRBJ2-7; 10 nucleotides align to TRBD1. J lost 5 bases, V lost 4 bases, and 12 bases had no gene match. The CDR3 is 16 amino acids. CDR1 and CDR2 from the germline V gene are SGHDT and YYEEEE. This CDR3 reads CASSPRVGTGVNEQYV. CDR3 coding DNA: TGTGCCAGCAGCCCGCGGGTGGGGACAGGGGTTAACGAGCAGTACGTC.

This clonotype was seen a few times. The gene calls are TRBV7-9 and TRBJ1-2; 7 bases match TRBD1. CDR1 SEHNR and CDR2 FQNEAQ come from the germline V gene (reference sequence). CDR3 length: 16 residues. V was pared by 4 bases and J by 0 bases, with 8 bases of the junction left unmatched. The CDR3 bases are TGTGCCAGCAGCTCTCCCCGACAGGGACCTAACTATGGCTACACCTTC. Amino acids: CASSSPRQGPNYGYTF.

The gene calls are TRBV27 and TRBJ1-2, with 8 nucleotides matching TRBD1. Unmatched junction bases numbered 4, after V lost 4 bases and J lost 0 bases. Germline values: CDR1 MNHEY, CDR2 SMNVEV (reference sequence). CDR3 length: 15 residues. The CDR3 DNA is TGTGCCAGCAGTTACTCAGGGGGCACTAACTATGGCTACACCTTC. Translated, it gives CASSYSGGTNYGYTF.

This chain joins TRBV4-3 and TRBJ2-1; D remains ambiguous. CDR3 length: 13 amino acids. V was pared by 1 base and J by 5 bases, with 6 bases between. The germline V gene encodes CDR1 LGHNA and CDR2 YSLEER. In nucleotides, the CDR3 is TGCGCCAGCAGCCAAGGTCCCCACAATGAGCAGTTCTTC. This encodes CASSQGPHNEQFF.

This clonotype was picked up a small number of times. The chain recombines TRBV9 with TRBJ1-1; D remains ambiguous. V was pared by 0 bases and J by 5 bases, with 5 bases between. The CDR3 length is 12 residues. Germline V CDR1 and CDR2: SGDLS, YYNGEE. DNA for the CDR3: TGTGCCAGCAGCGTAGTATCGACTGAAGCTTTCTTT. Protein: CASSVVSTEAFF.

This clonotype appeared many times. The V gene is TRBV6-1, the J gene TRBJ1-1; 8 nucleotides align to TRBD1. This CDR3 spans 13 amino acids. The trim removed 4 bases at V and 8 bases at J, leaving 6 bases unmatched. Germline V gene lookup returns CDR1 MNHNS and CDR2 SASEGT. The CDR3 is CASSGTGRGEAFF. For the CDR3, the DNA is TGTGCCAGCAGTGGGACAGGGCGAGGAGAAGCTTTCTTT.

The chain combines TRBV7-8 with TRBJ2-7; 7 nucleotides match TRBD1. The CDR3 runs 16 residues. Germline CDR1 reads SGHVS; CDR2 reads FQNEAQ. The V segment lost 5 bases and the J segment 3 bases; nucleotides outside the gene matches: 13. In DNA, the CDR3 is TGTGCCAGCAGCCCACGATCGACAGGGCAAATCTACGAGCAGTACGTC. Translating it yields CASSPRSTGQIYEQYV.

This clonotype was seen only a few times. V is TRBV7-9 and J is TRBJ1-1; D possibly corresponds to TRBD1 (5 bases). The CDR3 has 14 residues. The germline gives CDR1 SEHNR, CDR2 FQNEAQ (reference sequence). Trimming took off 4 bases at V and 0 bases at J, with 9 bases between the two ends. The CDR3 reads CASSSGDLNTEAFF. The CDR3 DNA is TGTGCCAGCAGCTCTGGGGACTTGAACACTGAAGCTTTCTTT.

The rearrangement links TRBV6-5 to TRBJ1-2; D is undetermined. The CDR3 sequence is 15 residues long. The V end lost 5 bases, the J end lost 0 bases, and 13 bases lay between the germline ends. Germline CDR1 reads MNHEY; CDR2 reads SVGAGI. CDR3 nucleotides: TGTGCCAGCAGTATCGTCCAGCCGTCTAACTATGGCTACACCTTC. Protein product: CASSIVQPSNYGYTF.

CDR3 residues: CASRLGLAENTQYF. The CDR3 nucleotides read TGTGCCAGCAGATTGGGACTAGCGGAAAATACGCAGTATTTT. The J gene is TRBJ2-3, the V gene TRBV2, with 11 bases lining up with TRBD2. There are 14 residues in the CDR3. V lost 6 bases and J lost 7; bases outside the gene matches: 6. Germline values: CDR1 SNHLY, CDR2 FYNNEI.

The V call is TRBV7-6, the J call TRBJ1-2, with 7 bases identical to TRBD1. V shed 4 bases, J shed 7 bases, and the junction held 9 bases outside the gene matches. Germline CDR1 is SGHVS and CDR2 is FNYEAQ. This CDR3 comprises 14 residues. CDR3 in DNA: TGTGCCAGCAGCTGGGACAGTGCTAAATTTGGCTACACCTTC. This codes for CASSWDSAKFGYTF. The variable domain in full, completed from reference TRBV7-6 and TRBJ1-2, reads GAGVSQSPRYKVTKRGQDVALRCDPISGHVSLYWYRQALGQGPEFLTYFNYEAQQDKSGLPNDRFSAERPEGSISTLTIQRTEQRDSAMYRCASSWDSAKFGYTFGSGTRLTVV.

CDR3 loop: CTTTGQENIQYF. CDR3 DNA: TGTACCACCACGGGACAGGAAAACATTCAGTACTTC. This sequence joins TRBV10-3 and TRBJ2-4; TRBD1 agrees at 8 bases. The CDR3 runs to 12 residues. Germline V gene data show CDR1 as ENHRY and CDR2 as SYGVKD.

This clonotype has only a few counts. The gene calls are TRBV6-5 and TRBJ1-1, with a possible D match to TRBD1 (6 bases). Trimming took off 0 bases at V and 1 base at J, with 12 bases between the two ends. CDR1 and CDR2 (germline): MNHEY, SVGAGI. This CDR3 comprises 16 residues. The DNA of the CDR3 is TGTGCCAGCAGTTACTCAAGGGGGATAAGGAACACTGAAGCTTTCTTT. Encoded protein: CASSYSRGIRNTEAFF.

This clonotype was observed once. The chain's CDR3 is CASSYPLGTGFRLNYGYTF. CDR3 DNA sequence: TGTGCCAGCAGTTATCCTTTGGGGACAGGTTTCCGCCTTAACTATGGCTACACCTTC. V is TRBV12-3 or TRBV12-4 and J is TRBJ1-2; 8 bases map to TRBD1. The V segment lost 4 bases and the J segment 1 base; nucleotides outside the gene matches: 17. The CDR3 is made up of 19 amino acids.

The V call is TRBV28, the J call TRBJ2-4; 12 positions match TRBD2. Germline CDR1 reads MDHEN; CDR2 reads SYDVKM. The CDR3 has 18 residues. V dropped 2 bases and J dropped 0; count of bases not matched to a gene: 5. The CDR3 here is CASSLPLAGGLAKNIQYF. CDR3 sequence (DNA): TGTGCCAGCAGTTTACCACTAGCGGGGGGACTAGCCAAAAACATTCAGTACTTC.

In this sample, this clonotype turned up a few times. V usage is TRBV10-3 and J usage is TRBJ2-1; 12 bases align to TRBD2. CDR1 and CDR2 from the germline V gene are ENHRY and SYGVKD. V trimming: 3 bases; J trimming: 3 bases; junction bases outside the gene matches: 12. The CDR3 loop spans 19 amino acids. The CDR3 region is CAISDSTSGGGDFYNEQFF. CDR3 DNA sequence: TGTGCCATCAGTGACTCGACTAGCGGGGGAGGAGACTTCTACAATGAGCAGTTCTTC.

The CDR3 DNA follows: TGTGCCAGCAGTTCCCCAGGGTCCATCACTGAAGCTTTCTTT. This sequence encodes CASSSPGSITEAFF. V usage is TRBV27 and J usage is TRBJ1-1; D is perhaps TRBD1 (5 bases). Trimming took off 4 bases at V and 4 bases at J, with 13 bases between the two ends. The CDR3 loop spans 14 amino acids. Germline V gene lookup returns CDR1 MNHEY and CDR2 SMNVEV (reference sequence).

In this sample, this clonotype turned up a few times. At one of its ends the junction is not consistent with the germline gene, which may arise from a read error. The V gene is TRBV7-7, the J gene TRBJ2-5; tentatively, D is TRBD2 (5 bases). The length of the CDR3 is 16 residues. Germline assignment: CDR1 SSHAT and CDR2 FNYEAQ (reference sequence). As DNA, the CDR3 is TGTGCTAGCAGCTTAGGAGGCTTCCGACTGGGGGAGACCCAGTACTTC. Its protein product is CASSLGGFRLGETQYF.

The chain is built from TRBV6-1 and TRBJ2-7, with D possibly TRBD2 on 5 matching bases. Trimming shortened V by 10 bases and J by 5 bases, and 21 bases separated the two germline ends. Germline CDR1 MNHNS, CDR2 SASEGT. The CDR3 is 14 residues long. The CDR3 coding sequence is TGTGCCAACACCCCGGTCCTAGCCGGCCACGAGCAGTACTTC. Translating it yields CANTPVLAGHEQYF.

Note on this clonotype: It may be a read error: a sequence one base away is much more abundant. The V gene is TRBV7-2, the J gene TRBJ2-1; 12 bases are a match to TRBD2. This CDR3 contains 21 residues. Germline loops: CDR1 SGHTA, CDR2 FQGNSA. Trimming at V came to 4 bases and at J to 0 bases, leaving 16 bases not matched to a gene. This chain's CDR3 is CASSSEWEASGGVRSYNEQFF. CDR3 coding DNA: TGTGCCAGCAGCTCGGAGTGGGAGGCTAGCGGGGGGGTCCGCTCCTACAATGAGCAGTTCTTC.

The V call is TRBV6-2 or TRBV6-3, the J call TRBJ2-1; TRBD2 agrees at 7 bases. Germline lookup yields CDR1 MNHEY and CDR2 SVGEGT. The CDR3 runs to 15 residues. J lost 5 bases, V lost 2 bases, and 6 bases had no gene match. CDR3 amino acids: CASSYGAGVNNEQFF. The CDR3 DNA follows: TGTGCCAGCAGTTACGGGGCGGGGGTTAACAATGAGCAGTTCTTC.

This chain connects TRBV9 to TRBJ2-5, with D perhaps TRBD1 (6 bases). Trimming took off 5 bases at V and 1 base at J, with 9 bases between the two ends. This CDR3 has 13 residues. CDR1 and CDR2 (germline): SGDLS, YYNGEE. The CDR3: CASRQGFQETQYF. The CDR3 coding sequence is TGTGCCAGCAGGCAGGGGTTCCAAGAGACCCAGTACTTC.

The table lists this clonotype with a few counts. The chain uses TRBV4-1 and TRBJ1-2; D not certain. The CDR3 spans 12 residues. Trimming shortened V by 3 bases and J by 7 bases, and 9 bases separated the two germline ends. Germline V gene lookup returns CDR1 MGHRA and CDR2 YSYEKL. The CDR3 protein is CASSQFEGGYTF. The CDR3 DNA sequence: TGCGCCAGCAGCCAGTTCGAGGGTGGCTACACCTTC.

The V and J genes are TRBV28 and TRBJ2-1; possible D gene TRBD1, 5 bases. V lost 6 bases and J 5 bases, leaving 20 bases between the germline ends. The CDR3 has 16 residues. Germline V gene data show CDR1 as MDHEN and CDR2 as SYDVKM. The CDR3 here is CASSLVLGQANNEQFF. In DNA form, the CDR3 reads TGTGCCAGCAGCTTAGTTTTGGGGCAGGCCAACAATGAGCAGTTCTTC.

In its sample, this clonotype was seen many times. The genes are TRBV7-2 and TRBJ1-6; D is unresolved. V was pared by 5 bases and J by 10 bases, with 21 bases between. Germline-derived CDR1 and CDR2 are SGHTA and FQGNSA. This CDR3 region has 16 residues. Here the CDR3 reads CASSPQRTQTGSPLHF. The CDR3 DNA is TGTGCCAGCAGCCCCCAGAGAACCCAGACCGGGTCACCCCTCCACTTT.

This clonotype was observed many times. The genes are TRBV28 and TRBJ2-3, with 8 bases fitting TRBD1. V shed 6 bases and J 2 bases; nucleotides not matched to a gene: 7. Germline values: CDR1 MDHEN, CDR2 SYDVKM. The CDR3 contains 15 residues. The CDR3 loop reads CASSPSTGVTDTQYF. CDR3 DNA sequence: TGTGCCAGCAGCCCTTCGACAGGGGTCACAGATACGCAGTATTTT.

Many counts were recorded for this clonotype. The rearrangement joins TRBV7-6 to TRBJ1-1; the D gene is possibly TRBD1 (5 bases). This CDR3 has 14 amino acids. V was cut by 4 bases and J by 1 base, with 10 bases left in between. Per germline, CDR1 SGHVS and CDR2 FNYEAQ. The CDR3 DNA sequence: TGTGCCAGCAGCTCTCAGGGTGGGAACACTGAAGCTTTCTTT. Translated, it gives CASSSQGGNTEAFF.

J is TRBJ2-7 and V is TRBV6-6, with TRBD1 as a possible D gene (6 bases). The V gene lost 0 bases and the J gene lost 3 bases, with 21 bases spanning the gap. CDR1 MNHNY and CDR2 SVGAGI come from the germline V gene (reference sequence). This CDR3 has 18 residues. DNA for the CDR3: TGTGCCAGCAGTTACTCTTCTACCGGGACAATCGATTTCTACGAGCAGTACGTC. It translates to CASSYSSTGTIDFYEQYV.